One sample yielded the 20 T cell receptor beta chains listed below, sequenced in a study of blood T cell repertoires in COVID-19 (TCRdb year 2020). Libraries were prepared through the immunoSEQ multiplex PCR assay. As stored in TCRdb, this immuneACCESS dataset retains in-frame rearrangements with V and J assigned. A fraction of the clones does not appear; measured against another copy, unresolved V genes explain less than half of the discrepancy, and the remainder lacks a known reason. The sample data list 300,000 to 500,000 clones, and roughly 90% of these were observed just once. Approximately 1% of the sample is taken by the ten largest. The specimen sequenced was PBMCs or T cells enriched from blood (not recorded which). The receptors were gathered from a woman in her thirties with acute COVID-19.

The V gene is TRBV10-3, the J gene TRBJ1-1, with D maybe TRBD1 (6 bases). Trimming shortened V by 4 bases and J by 4 bases, and 13 bases separated the two germline ends. The germline V gene has CDR1 ENHRY and CDR2 SYGVKD. CDR3 length: 14 residues. The CDR3 sequence: CAISVRGGPTEAFF. The CDR3 DNA is TGTGCCATCAGTGTAAGGGGGGGACCCACTGAAGCTTTCTTT.

This sequence joins TRBV11-3 and TRBJ2-1; D is unclear. In germline, CDR1 is SGHNT, CDR2 YENEEA. V lost 5 bases to trimming and J lost 1 base, with 15 bases between them. The CDR3 length is 16 residues. The CDR3 DNA is TGTGCCAGCAGCCGCGCCTTCTCCGGTTCCTACAATGAGCAGTTCTTC. The encoded protein is CASSRAFSGSYNEQFF.

The V call is TRBV19, the J call TRBJ2-2; TRBD1 aligns across 11 bases. Looked up from germline, CDR1 is LNHDA and CDR2 is SQIVND (reference sequence). The trim removed 0 bases at V and 8 bases at J, leaving 5 bases unmatched. This CDR3 is built from 16 residues. CDR3 sequence (DNA): TGTGCCAGTAGTATAGAGGGACAGGGGGTTTGGGGGGAGCTGTTTTTT. This encodes CASSIEGQGVWGELFF.

This clone was seen a single time. This chain joins TRBV5-1 and TRBJ1-4, with D maybe TRBD1 (6 bases). Looked up from germline, CDR1 is SGHRS and CDR2 is YFSETQ. The length of the CDR3 is 16 residues. V was shortened by 0 bases and J by 7 bases, with 16 bases between the two germline ends. CDR3 amino acids: CASSLEAQGRGEKLFF. CDR3 sequence (DNA): TGCGCCAGCAGCTTGGAGGCACAGGGTAGGGGTGAAAAACTGTTTTTT.

V and J are TRBV7-6 and TRBJ1-4, with D uncertain. Looked up from germline, CDR1 is SGHVS and CDR2 is FNYEAQ. Trimming stripped 3 bases from V and 5 bases from J, with 19 bases between. The CDR3 runs to 17 residues. The CDR3 DNA follows: TGTGCCAGCAGCTTCCGGGGTCGGGGATCGGGGAATGAAAAACTGTTTTTT. It specifies CASSFRGRGSGNEKLFF.

The V call is TRBV7-9, the J call TRBJ2-2, with a possible D match to TRBD2 (6 bases). V was cut by 5 bases and J by 7 bases, with 11 bases left in between. The length of the CDR3 is 13 residues. Germline V CDR1 and CDR2: SEHNR, FQNEAQ (reference sequence). This CDR3 is CASSAGKSGELFF. The CDR3 nucleotides read TGTGCCAGCAGCGCGGGGAAGAGCGGGGAGCTGTTTTTT.

This sequence joins TRBV5-1 and TRBJ2-7; D is uncertain. Germline V lookup: CDR1 SGHRS, CDR2 YFSETQ. The ends were cut back, 0 bases at V and 2 bases at J, with 9 bases in the middle. The CDR3 has 14 residues. The CDR3 DNA reads as TGCGCCAGCAGCTTGGTGTCAGGAACCTACGAGCAGTACTTC. As protein: CASSLVSGTYEQYF.

The chain links TRBV2 to TRBJ1-4; 7 bases are a match to TRBD1. CDR1 is SNHLY, CDR2 FYNNEI, per germline. J was trimmed by 3 bases and V by 3 bases; bases with no gene match: 4. CDR3 length equals 15 residues. CDR3 sequence reads: CASSETGTANEKLFF. The CDR3 coding sequence is TGTGCCAGCAGTGAGACAGGGACGGCTAATGAAAAACTGTTTTTT.

This rearrangement joins TRBV2 to TRBJ2-5; the D gene is possibly TRBD1 (7 bases). V lost 6 bases, J lost 4 bases, and 18 bases lay in between. Germline values: CDR1 SNHLY, CDR2 FYNNEI. The CDR3 has 15 amino acids. CDR3 loop: CASSEPRQGGETQYF. In DNA, the CDR3 is TGTGCCAGCAGCGAGCCGCGACAGGGAGGAGAGACCCAGTACTTC.

The J gene is TRBJ2-3, the V gene TRBV19; TRBD2 aligns across 8 bases. The CDR3 is 16 amino acids. Germline CDR1 reads LNHDA; CDR2 reads SQIVND (reference sequence). The junction had 7 bases not matched to a gene; V was cut back by 1 base and J by 4 bases. CDR3 in amino acids: CASSIGGLGPPDTQYF. The CDR3 DNA reads TGTGCCAGTAGTATAGGGGGACTAGGCCCCCCAGATACGCAGTATTTT.

This clone was counted at least ten times. The chain links TRBV7-2 to TRBJ1-2; 9 nucleotides agree with TRBD1. The CDR3 loop spans 17 amino acids. CDR1 is SGHTA and CDR2 is FQGNSA in the germline V gene. V gave up 0 bases and J gave up 0 bases; unmatched junction bases: 5. CDR3 residues: CASSLAGTGNPNYGYTF. CDR3 DNA sequence: TGTGCCAGCAGCTTAGCCGGGACAGGGAACCCTAACTATGGCTACACCTTC.

This clone was detected only once. The V and J genes are TRBV6-1 and TRBJ1-2; TRBD1 is a possible D gene (6 bases). Germline CDR1 MNHNS, CDR2 SASEGT. The CDR3 sequence is 16 residues long. The germline V and J ends were trimmed by 4 bases and 2 bases, with 17 bases remaining between them. CDR3 amino acids: CASSVGTPTANYGYTF. The DNA of the CDR3 is TGTGCCAGCAGTGTAGGGACACCGACCGCAAACTATGGCTACACCTTC.

V and J are TRBV29-1 and TRBJ2-7; D unclear. V lost 5 bases to trimming and J lost 2 bases, with 10 bases between them. Germline CDR1 reads SQVTM; CDR2 reads ANQGSEA. CDR3 size: 12 residues. CDR3 sequence: CSVKNSPYEQYF. Written as DNA, the CDR3 is TGCAGCGTTAAAAACAGTCCCTACGAGCAGTACTTC.

The rearrangement joins TRBV5-4 to TRBJ2-5, with TRBD1 matching over 7 bases. Trimming cost V 4 bases and J 2 bases; bases outside gene matches: 5. The CDR3 length is 14 residues. Germline CDR1 reads SGHNT; CDR2 reads YYREEE (reference sequence). The CDR3 region has the DNA TGTGCCAGCAGCCCCGGCAGGGGGCAAGAGACCCAGTACTTC. This codes for CASSPGRGQETQYF.

V gene TRBV27 combines with J gene TRBJ2-7, with 7 bases identical to TRBD1. There are 15 residues in the CDR3. Germline V gene data show CDR1 as MNHEY and CDR2 as SMNVEV (reference sequence). V lost 4 bases, J lost 7 bases, and 13 bases stayed unmatched. In nucleotides, the CDR3 is TGTGCCAGCAGTTCCCGACAGGGATTGGAAGGTGAGCAGTACTTC. It encodes CASSSRQGLEGEQYF.

The V call is TRBV19, the J call TRBJ2-7; 9 bases are shared with TRBD2. This CDR3 has 16 amino acids. Trimming cost V 5 bases and J 6 bases; bases outside gene matches: 14. Germline CDR1 is LNHDA and CDR2 is SQIVND (reference sequence). The CDR3 nucleotides are TGTGCCAGTAGTCCCATAGGGAGCGGGGGGCCCGCCGAGCAGTACTTC. Amino acid sequence: CASSPIGSGGPAEQYF.

The chain joins TRBV12-3 or TRBV12-4 to TRBJ2-1; the D gene is possibly TRBD1 (6 bases). V was cut by 8 bases and J by 3 bases, with 11 bases left in between. There are 13 residues in the CDR3. The CDR3 DNA follows: TGTGCCAGCGGAATGACAGGCTACAATGAGCAGTTCTTC. Translated, it gives CASGMTGYNEQFF.

The V gene is TRBV24-1, the J gene TRBJ2-1, with 12 bases aligning to TRBD1. The junction had 11 bases not matched to a gene; V was cut back by 2 bases and J by 10 bases. The V gene's germline CDR1 is KGHDR and CDR2 SFDVKD. The CDR3 is made up of 17 amino acids. The CDR3 coding sequence is TGTGCCACCAGTGATTCATACCGGGACAGGGGGCCTCGAGAGCAGTTCTTC. Encoded protein: CATSDSYRDRGPREQFF.

The chain couples TRBV5-1 to TRBJ2-5, with 12 nucleotides matching TRBD1. The germline CDR1 and CDR2 sequences are SGHRS and YFSETQ. The CDR3 runs to 18 residues. Trimming removed 3 bases from V and 7 bases from J; junction bases left unmatched: 16. As DNA, the CDR3 is TGCGCCAGCAGCTCTTCATCCGGGACAGGGGGCCGAGGGGGGACCCAGTACTTC. Translated: CASSSSSGTGGRGGTQYF.

The chain carries TRBV5-1 and TRBJ2-1; 10 positions match TRBD2. The CDR3 has 16 amino acids. The J segment lost 9 bases and the V segment lost 3 bases, leaving 12 bases of the junction unmatched. Germline V gene lookup returns CDR1 SGHRS and CDR2 YFSETQ. The CDR3 loop reads CASSSLAGGLGGEQFF. CDR3 bases: TGCGCCAGCAGCTCATTAGCGGGGGGACTGGGCGGTGAGCAGTTCTTC.